These T cell receptor beta chains were read from a single sample in a study of blood T cell repertoires in COVID-19. Only in-frame clones appear in the TCRdb table, and some are missing; sequencing was by immunoSEQ multiplex PCR. Altogether 80,000 or so clones are present, roughly 80% being singletons, with the ten largest covering 30% to 45%. Sequencing was performed on peripheral blood. Receptor source: a woman aged 65 to 85 with acute or convalescent COVID-19. Each CDR3 is given with its conserved first and last residue. The order of the fields is V gene, J gene, clone size, D gene, CDR3 DNA, CDR3 protein. A D gene is named only where the DNA matches it firmly. Size tells how often a clone was seen (once, few, many) or the class of an expanded clone, and some rows leave it out.

TRBV5-1	TRBJ2-3	-	TRBD2	TGCGCCAGCAGCCCACCTTCTAGCGGGGGGGTTCCCAACCGGTATTTT	CASSPPSSGGVPNRYF
TRBV5-4	TRBJ2-7	-	TRBD1	TGTGCCAGCAGCCCGCCGGGACAGGGTCAGAACGAGCAGTACTTC	CASSPPGQGQNEQYF
TRBV6-4	TRBJ2-2	once	TRBD2	TGTGCCAGCAGTCCTCGGGCGGGAGTCCCCGGGGAGCTGTTTTTT	CASSPRAGVPGELFF
TRBV11-2	TRBJ2-1	once	TRBD2	TGTGCCAGCAGCTTAGTCGGCAGCGGGAGCTCCTACAATGAGCAGTTCTTC	CASSLVGSGSSYNEQFF
TRBV19	TRBJ1-1	few	TRBD1	TGTGCCAGTAGTTCCGGGACAGGGAGGGCTGAAGCTTTCTTT	CASSSGTGRAEAFF
TRBV19	TRBJ1-2	-	TRBD1	TGTGCCAGTAGCCGGGACAGGGGATATGGCTACACCTTC	CASSRDRGYGYTF
TRBV2	TRBJ1-1	-	TRBD1	TGTGCCAGCATGCGACAGGGCAACACTGAAGCTTTCTTT	CASMRQGNTEAFF
TRBV3-1/TRBV3-2	TRBJ1-1	-	-	TGTGCCAGCAGCCAAGACGTCTGGAACACTGAAGCTTTCTTT	CASSQDVWNTEAFF
TRBV5-1	TRBJ2-3	-	TRBD2	TGCGCCAGCAGCCTAGCGGACAGCACAGATACGCAGTATTTT	CASSLADSTDTQYF
TRBV29-1	TRBJ2-3	-	TRBD2	TGCAGCGTAGCCGGGACTAGTAACACTAGAAGCCAATATTTT	CSVAGTSNTRSQYF
TRBV24-1	TRBJ2-2	-	TRBD1	TGTGCCACCAAAAGGGACAGGGTTAGGAGGGAGCTGTTTTTT	CATKRDRVRRELFF
TRBV7-8	TRBJ2-3	-	TRBD1	TGTGCCAGCAGCCAAGACAGGGTTCGGGCAGATACGCAGTATTTT	CASSQDRVRADTQYF
TRBV19	TRBJ1-3	-	-	TGTGCCAGTAGCGGGACTCATGGAAACACCATATATTTT	CASSGTHGNTIYF
TRBV29-1	TRBJ2-7	-	-	TGCAGCGTGGCAGGGTCGGGCGAGCAGTACTTC	CSVAGSGEQYF
TRBV19	TRBJ1-1	-	TRBD1	TGTGCCAGTAGTACAGACAGGGTAGTAGGGAACACTGAAGCTTTCTTT	CASSTDRVVGNTEAFF
TRBV9	TRBJ1-2	-	-	TGTGCCAGCAGCGTAGCCCCGGGGGTTAACTATGGCTACACCTTC	CASSVAPGVNYGYTF
TRBV7-2	TRBJ2-1	-	TRBD1	TGTGCCAGCAGCCCGTGGACAGGCTTACCCAATGAGCAGTTCTTC	CASSPWTGLPNEQFF
TRBV5-3	TRBJ2-7	few	-	TGTGCCAGGCAACCCCAGGGGTTTACCTACGAGCAGTACTTC	CARQPQGFTYEQYF
TRBV30	TRBJ2-1	-	-	TGTGCCTGGGGTTTCACAGAGCAGTTCTTC	CAWGFTEQFF
TRBV12-5	TRBJ2-1	-	-	TGTGCTAGTGGTTTTAACAATGAGCAGTTCTTC	CASGFNNEQFF
TRBV2	TRBJ1-6	few	-	TGTGCCAGCAGTGTGCAGGGGCTGAATTCACCCCTCCACTTT	CASSVQGLNSPLHF
TRBV11-2	TRBJ2-1	-	TRBD2	TGTGCCAGCAGTCCTAGCGGGAATTCCAATGAGCAGTTCTTC	CASSPSGNSNEQFF
TRBV15	TRBJ2-7	once	-	TGTGCCACCAGCAGAGATCGCCTAACCTACGAGCAGTACTTC	CATSRDRLTYEQYF
TRBV11-2	TRBJ2-1	-	-	TGTGCCAGCAGCTCGACAGGTCTGAATGAGCAGTTCTTC	CASSSTGLNEQFF
TRBV5-4	TRBJ1-1	-	-	TGTGCCAGCAGCTGGACACCGATGGGCACTGAAGCTTTCTTT	CASSWTPMGTEAFF
TRBV9	TRBJ1-2	-	-	TGTGCCAGCAGCGTTGGGACTTCGGTGTTGGGCTACACCTTC	CASSVGTSVLGYTF
TRBV9	TRBJ2-2	-	-	TGTGCCAGCAGCGTAGAGGGTAGCGGTTACACCGGGGAGCTGTTTTTT	CASSVEGSGYTGELFF
TRBV7-9	TRBJ2-7	few	-	TGTGCCAGCAGCTCTCCTACCCGGGACACTCACCACGAGCAGTACTTC	CASSSPTRDTHHEQYF
TRBV12-2	TRBJ2-4	-	-	TGTGCAAGTCGCCATAGCGGAGGACTAGCCAAAAACATTCAGTACTTC	CASRHSGGLAKNIQYF
TRBV4-2	TRBJ2-5	-	TRBD2	TGTGCCAGCAGCCGCGAAGGACTAGCGGGAGAGAGATTGGAGACCCAGTACTTC	CASSREGLAGERLETQYF
TRBV7-9	TRBJ2-2	-	TRBD2	TGTGCCAGCAGCTTAGATCTAGCGGCGAACACCGGGGAGCTGTTTTTT	CASSLDLAANTGELFF
TRBV6-5	TRBJ2-7	once	TRBD2	TGTGCCAGCAGATCTAGCGGGACCAGCTCCTACGAGCAGTACTTC	CASRSSGTSSYEQYF
TRBV6-5	TRBJ1-2	many	-	TGTGCCACTACGCCGACCCAGGGTGGTGATGGCTACACCTTC	CATTPTQGGDGYTF
TRBV18	TRBJ2-7	-	TRBD2	TGTGCCAGCTCACCGACTAGCGGGGCTTCCTACGAGCAGTACTTC	CASSPTSGASYEQYF
TRBV11-2	TRBJ1-2	few	-	TGTGCCAGCAGCTTAGGGGCCTCTCTCCCCGGCTACACCTTC	CASSLGASLPGYTF
TRBV19	TRBJ1-2	-	TRBD1	TGTGCCAGTACCCCGGGACAGTCATATGGCTACACCTTC	CASTPGQSYGYTF
TRBV2	TRBJ1-5	-	TRBD1	TGTGCCAGCAGTGAAACCAGGGGGTCGGGTCAGCCCCAGCATTTT	CASSETRGSGQPQHF
TRBV6-1	TRBJ2-6	-	TRBD1	TGTGCCAGCAGTGGGTTACAGGGGGCGCATGGGGCCAACGTCCTGACTTTC	CASSGLQGAHGANVLTF
TRBV27	TRBJ1-1	-	TRBD1	TGTGCCAGCGGTAGAACAGGGGGAGATACTGAAGCTTTCTTT	CASGRTGGDTEAFF
TRBV3-1/TRBV3-2	TRBJ1-1	-	-	TGTGCCAGCAGCCAATTGGCACAGAAGAACACTGAAGCTTTCTTT	CASSQLAQKNTEAFF
TRBV3-1/TRBV3-2	TRBJ2-3	-	TRBD2	TGTGCCAGCAGCCAAGATACTAGCGGGAGAGCAGATACGCAGTATTTT	CASSQDTSGRADTQYF
TRBV5-5	TRBJ2-4	once	TRBD1	TGTGCCAGCAGCCCGCAGGGGGCTCTCGGGTACTTC	CASSPQGALGYF
TRBV2	TRBJ2-1	-	TRBD2	TGTGCCAGCATAGAAGCGGGAGGGCCCCACAATGAGCAGTTCTTC	CASIEAGGPHNEQFF
TRBV10-3	TRBJ2-1	-	-	TGTGCCATCAAGCCCAGCGGAGTCGCCCCTTTTAACAATGAGCAGTTCTTC	CAIKPSGVAPFNNEQFF
TRBV30	TRBJ2-5	-	-	TGTGCCTGGTCCCAGAACCAAGAGACCCAGTACTTC	CAWSQNQETQYF
TRBV2	TRBJ1-2	-	TRBD1	TGTGCCACCACGTATGACAGGGGCAGCTATGGCTACACCTTC	CATTYDRGSYGYTF
TRBV27	TRBJ1-3	-	TRBD1	TGTGCCAGCAGTTTTCACAGGGGGCGGCCTATTGACACCATATATTTT	CASSFHRGRPIDTIYF
TRBV7-9	TRBJ2-1	-	TRBD1	TGTGCCAGCAGCGGCCGGGACAGGCCGGGGCGTGGTGAGCAGTTCTTC	CASSGRDRPGRGEQFF
TRBV19	TRBJ1-5	once	TRBD1	TGTGCCAGTAGGACGACAGGGAATAGCAATCAGCCCCAGCATTTT	CASRTTGNSNQPQHF
TRBV19	TRBJ2-7	-	-	TGTGCCAGTAGTAACGAGCGTGCCAGCTACGAGCAGTACTTC	CASSNERASYEQYF
TRBV5-4	TRBJ2-1	-	-	TGTGCCAGCAGCCGAGGCGGGACAGTCATTAGCAATGAGCAGTTCTTC	CASSRGGTVISNEQFF
TRBV19	TRBJ1-2	-	-	TGTGCCAGTAGTATACGGCAGGGTCGGGGCTACACCTTC	CASSIRQGRGYTF
TRBV7-3	TRBJ2-3	-	TRBD2	TGTGCCAGCAGCTTGTATAGCGGGACCTTCACAGATACGCAGTATTTT	CASSLYSGTFTDTQYF
TRBV10-3	TRBJ1-1	-	-	TGTGCCATAAGTTCATACGAACAGGGTCGAGCTTTCTTT	CAISSYEQGRAFF